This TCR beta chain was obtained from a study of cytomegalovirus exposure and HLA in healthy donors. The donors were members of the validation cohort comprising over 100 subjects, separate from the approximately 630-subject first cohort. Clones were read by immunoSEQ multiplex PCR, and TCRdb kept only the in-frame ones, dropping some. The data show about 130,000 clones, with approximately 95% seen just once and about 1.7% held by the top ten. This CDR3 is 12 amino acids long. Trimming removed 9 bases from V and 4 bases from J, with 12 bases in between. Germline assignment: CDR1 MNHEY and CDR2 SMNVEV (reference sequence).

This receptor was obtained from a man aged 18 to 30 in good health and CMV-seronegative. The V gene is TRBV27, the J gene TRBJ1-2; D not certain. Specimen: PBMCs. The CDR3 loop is CASWALGYGYTF. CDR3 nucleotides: TGTGCCAGTTGGGCTTTGGGCTATGGCTACACCTTC.